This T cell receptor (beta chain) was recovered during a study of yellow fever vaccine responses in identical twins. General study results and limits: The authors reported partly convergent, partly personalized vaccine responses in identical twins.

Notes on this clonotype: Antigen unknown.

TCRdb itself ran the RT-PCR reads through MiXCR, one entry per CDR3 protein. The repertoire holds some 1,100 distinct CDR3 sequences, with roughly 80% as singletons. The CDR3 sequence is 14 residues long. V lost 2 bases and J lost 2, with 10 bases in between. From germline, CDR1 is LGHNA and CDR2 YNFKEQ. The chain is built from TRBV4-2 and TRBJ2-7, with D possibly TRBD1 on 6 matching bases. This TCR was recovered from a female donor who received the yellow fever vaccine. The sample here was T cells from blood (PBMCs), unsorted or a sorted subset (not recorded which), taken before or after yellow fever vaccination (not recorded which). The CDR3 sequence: CASSQQGPAYEQYF. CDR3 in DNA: TGTGCCAGCAGCCAACAGGGGCCCGCCTACGAGCAGTACTTC.